A selection of T cell receptor beta chains follows, all from one sample in a study of blood T cell repertoires in COVID-19. The table came from immunoSEQ multiplex PCR; TCRdb's copy has only in-frame clones and leaves some out. The sample shows 290,000 or so clones, approximately 82% of them seen only once. The material sequenced was PBMCs or T cells enriched from blood (not recorded which). Source of these receptors: a man aged 35 to 55 who had been exposed to COVID-19. Both conserved end residues are part of each CDR3. Each record gives: clone size, J gene, D gene, V gene, CDR3 DNA, CDR3 protein. A D gene is named only where the DNA matches it firmly. Clone size, where shown, is once, few, many, or a class for clones that have expanded.

>.|TRBJ2-2|.|TRBV9
TGTGCCAGCAGCGTAGAGACAGGGGAGCTGTTTTTT
CASSVETGELFF
>.|TRBJ2-1|.|TRBV9
TGTGCCAGCAGCGCCGACAATGAGCAGTTCTTC
CASSADNEQFF
>.|TRBJ1-1|.|TRBV12-5
TGTGCTAGTGGTTTGGAACAGTCGAACACTGAAGCTTTCTTT
CASGLEQSNTEAFF
>.|TRBJ2-3|.|TRBV7-2
TGTGCCAGCAGCCTCCAGGGCACAGATACGCAGTATTTT
CASSLQGTDTQYF
>once|TRBJ2-3|.|TRBV29-1
TGCAGCGTTTTAGCGGTTCAGGTTACAGATACGCAGTATTTT
CSVLAVQVTDTQYF
>.|TRBJ1-3|.|TRBV18
TGTGCCAGCTCACCACCGGTAGGGAGCTCTGGAAACACCATATATTTT
CASSPPVGSSGNTIYF
>.|TRBJ2-6|.|TRBV7-3
TGTGCCAGCAGCTTAATGGCGGGTGTGCACTCTGGGGCCAACGTCCTGACTTTC
CASSLMAGVHSGANVLTF
>.|TRBJ2-3|.|TRBV6-1
TGTGCCAGCAGTGAAGCGACACGGGACTGGGCAGATACGCAGTATTTT
CASSEATRDWADTQYF
>.|TRBJ1-1|.|TRBV5-1
TGCGCCAGCAGCTCCTACAGCATTCAGAACACTGAAGCTTTCTTT
CASSSYSIQNTEAFF
>.|TRBJ2-7|.|TRBV3-1/TRBV3-2
TGTGCCAGCAGCCAAGCTGTCGGCGAGCAGTACTTC
CASSQAVGEQYF
>.|TRBJ2-7|.|TRBV6-2/TRBV6-3
TGTGCCAGCAGTTACTTTCTTCCGCGCCCAAAGGAGGAGCAGTACTTC
CASSYFLPRPKEEQYF
>.|TRBJ2-2|.|TRBV27
TGTGCCAGCACTTGGGGCGTCACCGGGGAGCTGTTTTTT
CASTWGVTGELFF
>.|TRBJ1-1|.|TRBV13
TGTGCCAGCAGCCTTAGTAGAGCTTTCTTT
CASSLSRAFF
>.|TRBJ1-5|TRBD1|TRBV4-1
TGCGCCAGCAGCGGACAGGAGAATCAGCCCCAGCATTTT
CASSGQENQPQHF
>.|TRBJ1-1|.|TRBV7-9
TGTGCCAGCAGCTTAGGCTCGGGTGGTGAAGCTTTCTTT
CASSLGSGGEAFF
>.|TRBJ1-3|.|TRBV3-1/TRBV3-2
TGTGCCAGCAGCCGCCAGTCTGGAAACACCATATATTTT
CASSRQSGNTIYF
>.|TRBJ2-4|.|TRBV6-5
TGTGCCAGCAGTTTGGTCGCAGGGTACATTCAGTACTTC
CASSLVAGYIQYF
>.|TRBJ1-3|.|TRBV10-3
TGTGCCATCAAATCCGCCGGGCAGGACATAGGAAACACCATATATTTT
CAIKSAGQDIGNTIYF
>.|TRBJ1-3|.|TRBV30
TGTGCCTGGGTCAGGGGAGGGTCTGGAAACACCATATATTTT
CAWVRGGSGNTIYF
>.|TRBJ1-6|.|TRBV7-8
TGTGCCAGCAGCTTATCTCTCTCACCCCTCCACTTT
CASSLSLSPLHF
>.|TRBJ2-7|.|TRBV5-1
TGCGCCAGCAGCCCTCAGGGGAGAGGCTACGAGCAGTACTTC
CASSPQGRGYEQYF
>.|TRBJ1-6|TRBD1|TRBV7-9
TGTGCCAGCAGCCCTCACAGGGGTGATTCACCCCTCCACTTT
CASSPHRGDSPLHF
>.|TRBJ2-3|TRBD2|TRBV19
TGTGCCAGTAGTGGGGGGGTAACTAGCGGGAGTGATACGCAGTATTTT
CASSGGVTSGSDTQYF
>.|TRBJ2-3|TRBD2|TRBV7-9
TGTGCCAGCAGTCCGAGCGGGAGTAGCACAGATACGCAGTATTTT
CASSPSGSSTDTQYF
>.|TRBJ2-1|.|TRBV6-2/TRBV6-3
TGTGCCAGCAGTTCAGTTTTCGAGCAGTTCTTC
CASSSVFEQFF
>.|TRBJ2-1|TRBD2|TRBV4-2
TGTGCCAGCAGCCATCCCCGAGCGGGAGTCGGTAATGAGCAGTTCTTC
CASSHPRAGVGNEQFF
>.|TRBJ2-1|.|TRBV27
TGTGCCAGCAGTTTAAGGCGGGCTAATGAGCAGTTCTTC
CASSLRRANEQFF
>.|TRBJ1-4|.|TRBV5-4
TGTGCCAGCAGCTTGGAGCGCATTGCTTTT
CASSLERIAF
>.|TRBJ2-4|.|TRBV7-9
TGTGCCAGCAGCTTAGGCTGGGCCAACCTAGCCAAAAACATTCAGTACTTC
CASSLGWANLAKNIQYF
>few|TRBJ1-5|.|TRBV5-3
TGTGCCAGAAGCCCCTACAGTTTTCATCAGCCCCAGCATTTT
CARSPYSFHQPQHF
>.|TRBJ1-1|.|TRBV2
TGTGCCAGCATTCGTGGACAGTCGGTTGGGATTGAAGCTTTCTTT
CASIRGQSVGIEAFF
>.|TRBJ2-2|.|TRBV9
TGTGCCAGCAGCGTAGCACCACTAGGGTCCGGGGAGCTGTTTTTT
CASSVAPLGSGELFF
>few|TRBJ1-1|.|TRBV10-3
TGTGCCATTCGTCTGACAGGTATGAACACTGAAGCTTTCTTT
CAIRLTGMNTEAFF
>.|TRBJ1-2|.|TRBV7-3
TGTGCCAGCAGCTTAGTAGCTCAGAACTATGGCTACACCTTC
CASSLVAQNYGYTF
>.|TRBJ2-7|TRBD2|TRBV19
TGTGCCAGTAGTACAAGTAGCGGGAGGGCCCGGTACGAGCAATACTTC
CASSTSSGRARYEQYF
>.|TRBJ1-4|.|TRBV7-9
TGTGCCAGCAGCTTACAGGTTAATGAAAAACTGTTTTTT
CASSLQVNEKLFF
>.|TRBJ1-5|.|TRBV18
TGTGCCAGCTCACCAATTGGACAGTTGAATCAGCCCCAGCATTTT
CASSPIGQLNQPQHF